This is a list of T cell receptor beta chains from one sample in a study of neoadjuvant nivolumab and ipilimumab in lung cancer. Profiling relied on immunoSEQ multiplex PCR, and the TCRdb table lists in-frame clones only, not all of them. Among 30,000 or so clones listed, over 80% were seen once. Sequenced material: tumor tissue, taken after neoadjuvant nivolumab, alone or with ipilimumab, at or shortly before surgery. These receptors all come from an adult with non-small cell lung cancer. The CDR3 runs from the conserved cysteine through the conserved F or W. A D gene is named only where the DNA matches it firmly. A clone size is listed for some rows: how often the clone was seen (once, few, many), or a class if it is expanded.

J,V,size,D,CDR3,DNA
TRBJ1-1,TRBV27,.,.,CASSLSGPEAFF,TGTGCCAGCAGTTTATCGGGGCCTGAAGCTTTCTTT
TRBJ2-5,TRBV6-6,.,.,CASRAGATQETQYF,TGTGCCAGCAGGGCGGGGGCGACCCAAGAGACCCAGTACTTC
TRBJ2-3,TRBV7-9,.,.,CASSPSGQGGTDTQYF,TGTGCCAGCAGCCCCAGTGGGCAGGGAGGCACAGATACGCAGTATTTT
TRBJ1-3,TRBV10-3,.,.,CAISARGSSGGNTIYF,TGTGCCATCAGTGCTAGGGGGAGCTCGGGTGGAAACACCATATATTTT
TRBJ2-5,TRBV5-4,.,.,CASSHKRAAGKETQYF,TGTGCCAGCAGCCACAAGCGGGCGGCAGGGAAAGAGACCCAGTACTTC
TRBJ2-5,TRBV7-7,.,.,CASSSYLGGQETQYF,TGTGCTAGCAGCTCTTATCTTGGCGGACAAGAGACCCAGTACTTC
TRBJ1-1,TRBV30,few,TRBD1,CAWSGDRVYTEAFF,TGTGCCTGGAGTGGGGACAGGGTGTACACTGAAGCTTTCTTT
TRBJ2-5,TRBV5-1,.,.,CASRFTGETQYF,TGCGCCAGCAGGTTTACAGGGGAGACCCAGTACTTC
TRBJ1-1,TRBV6-5,.,.,CATGGRTITEAFF,TGTGCCACCGGCGGGAGGACAATCACTGAAGCTTTCTTT
TRBJ1-1,TRBV4-1,.,.,CASSQDLMTEAFF,TGCGCCAGCAGCCAAGATTTGATGACTGAAGCTTTCTTT
TRBJ1-4,TRBV27,few,.,CASRQLQGNEKLFF,TGTGCCAGCAGGCAACTACAGGGTAATGAAAAACTGTTTTTT
TRBJ1-2,TRBV5-8,.,.,CASLRWTEVYGYTF,TGTGCCAGCCTCCGTTGGACAGAAGTCTATGGCTACACCTTC
TRBJ2-7,TRBV5-1,.,.,CASSLEGGGPSRGF,TGCGCCAGCAGCTTGGAAGGAGGGGGGCCCTCGAGAGGCTTC
TRBJ2-7,TRBV7-2,.,.,CASTRGRGTGISEQYF,TGTGCCAGCACCCGGGGGAGGGGGACTGGTATTAGCGAGCAGTACTTC
TRBJ1-6,TRBV6-5,.,TRBD1,CASSYRSGGGNSPLHF,TGTGCCAGCAGTTACAGGTCAGGGGGCGGGAATTCACCCCTCCACTTT
TRBJ1-1,TRBV29-1,.,.,CSVGRGGGTEAFF,TGCAGCGTTGGTCGTGGGGGCGGCACTGAAGCTTTCTTT
TRBJ2-2,TRBV18,.,TRBD1,CASSPDRDTGELFF,TGTGCCAGCTCACCGGACAGGGACACCGGGGAGCTGTTTTTT
TRBJ1-1,TRBV30,.,TRBD1,CAWGDRGTEAFF,TGTGCCTGGGGGGACAGGGGCACTGAAGCTTTCTTT
TRBJ1-2,TRBV30,.,.,CAWSELYGYTF,TGTGCCTGGAGTGAACTCTATGGCTACACCTTC
TRBJ1-1,TRBV6-5,.,TRBD1,CASSLQGAFDTEAFF,TGTGCCAGCAGTTTACAGGGGGCGTTTGACACTGAAGCTTTCTTT
TRBJ1-2,TRBV11-2,.,.,CASSLFGRSNYGYTF,TGTGCCAGCAGCTTATTTGGCCGCAGTAACTATGGCTACACCTTC
TRBJ2-5,TRBV5-6,few,.,CASSSWTGETQYF,TGTGCCAGCAGCTCCTGGACGGGAGAGACCCAGTACTTC
TRBJ2-7,TRBV5-1,once,.,CASSLAFGNPAYEQYF,TGCGCCAGCAGCTTGGCCTTTGGGAATCCCGCCTACGAGCAGTACTTC
TRBJ2-7,TRBV30,.,.,CAWRQPTALGQYF,TGTGCCTGGAGGCAGCCGACCGCCCTTGGGCAGTACTTC
TRBJ2-4,TRBV11-2,.,.,CASSSIIGIGNIQYF,TGTGCCAGCAGTTCAATCATAGGGATCGGAAACATTCAGTACTTC
TRBJ2-5,TRBV7-2,.,.,CASSLPRQGGSETQYF,TGTGCCAGCAGCTTACCTCGACAGGGAGGGAGTGAGACCCAGTACTTC
TRBJ2-7,TRBV19,.,.,CASSIGGTRFLYEQYF,TGTGCCAGTAGTATAGGGGGGACGAGGTTCCTCTACGAGCAGTACTTC
TRBJ1-1,TRBV14,.,.,CASSQVAGADTEAFF,TGTGCCAGCAGCCAAGTAGCGGGGGCAGACACTGAAGCTTTCTTT
TRBJ2-3,TRBV9,.,TRBD1,CASSQGQGPDTQYF,TGTGCCAGCAGCCAGGGACAGGGGCCGGATACGCAGTATTTT
TRBJ1-1,TRBV5-1,.,.,CASSLWTWEGENTEAFF,TGCGCCAGCAGCTTGTGGACCTGGGAAGGGGAAAACACTGAAGCTTTCTTT
TRBJ2-1,TRBV30,once,.,CALQGAGARFF,TGTGCCCTCCAAGGGGCGGGGGCAAGGTTCTTC
TRBJ2-4,TRBV5-4,.,.,CASSLDVAKNIQYF,TGTGCCAGCAGCTTGGACGTAGCCAAAAACATTCAGTACTTC
TRBJ2-2,TRBV10-3,.,TRBD1,CAIRPPDRGTGELFF,TGTGCCATCAGGCCACCGGACAGGGGCACCGGGGAGCTGTTTTTT
TRBJ2-1,TRBV30,.,.,CAWSLGGGYYNEQFF,TGTGCCTGGAGTCTTGGAGGGGGATACTACAATGAGCAGTTCTTC
TRBJ1-2,TRBV5-1,.,TRBD1,CASSSGTGGSYNYGYTF,TGCGCCAGCAGCTCGGGGACAGGGGGCTCCTATAACTATGGCTACACCTTC
TRBJ1-5,TRBV6-5,.,.,CASSPPGSGQPQHF,TGTGCCAGCAGTCCCCCCGGGAGCGGGCAGCCCCAGCATTTT
TRBJ1-2,TRBV19,few,.,CASSPWDRLNYGYTF,TGTGCCAGTAGTCCCTGGGACCGTCTTAACTATGGCTACACCTTC
TRBJ1-2,TRBV6-1,.,TRBD1,CASSRGDRGAYGYTF,TGTGCCAGCAGCCGGGGGGACAGGGGGGCCTATGGCTACACCTTC
TRBJ1-2,TRBV4-2,.,.,CASSPQSDWFYGYTF,TGTGCCAGCAGCCCGCAATCGGACTGGTTCTATGGCTACACCTTC
TRBJ2-7,TRBV28,.,.,CASSLGAGPPPYEQYF,TGTGCCAGCAGTTTAGGGGCAGGGCCGCCCCCTTACGAGCAGTACTTC
TRBJ2-3,TRBV11-2,.,.,CASSPRAGASSTDTQYF,TGTGCCAGCAGCCCCCGGGCAGGGGCCTCTAGCACAGATACGCAGTATTTT
TRBJ2-6,TRBV2,.,TRBD1,CASNLQGAPGANVLTF,TGTGCCAGCAACCTACAGGGGGCCCCAGGGGCCAACGTCCTGACTTTC